This T cell receptor (beta chain) was documented in a study of blood T cell repertoires in COVID-19. Background on the study: Samples taken during acute and convalescent COVID-19 were collected in the United States, Italy and Spain.

Trimming pared 4 bases from V and 0 bases from J, leaving 10 bases between. Germline assignment: CDR1 MGHDK and CDR2 SYGVNS. This CDR3 is 14 amino acids long. In the source study's methods: Nucleated cell counts were estimated from reference gene primer amplification. Libraries were prepared by immunoSEQ multiplex PCR; TCRdb keeps only in-frame clonotypes and omits some of them. The DNA gave D and trimming, while V, J and clone size come from that table. This sample yields some 330,000 clones, of which 80% to 90% are seen a single time; about 4% belongs to the top ten. This clonotype was sampled from a man younger than 45 who had recovered from COVID-19. The chain is built from TRBV25-1 and TRBJ2-7, with D perhaps matching TRBD1 (7 bases). Sequenced: PBMCs or T cells enriched from blood (not recorded which). The chain's CDR3 is CASSAGGGSYEQYF. The CDR3 DNA is TGTGCCAGCAGTGCAGGGGGAGGCTCCTACGAGCAGTACTTC.